This is a list of T cell receptor beta chains from one sample in a study of cytomegalovirus exposure and HLA in healthy donors. Using immunoSEQ multiplex PCR, the repertoire was profiled, and TCRdb retains in-frame clones only, with some absent. The top ten clones hold 3.6% of a sample with 120,000 or so clones, 83% of them seen once. Sequenced sample: PBMCs. These receptors all come from a woman aged 40 to 50 in good health and CMV-seropositive. CDR3s include the opening cysteine and the closing phenylalanine or tryptophan. The D gene is left open where the match is weak. Not all rows give a size; the values are once, few, many and, for expanded clones, a class.

D: NA
V: TRBV2
J: TRBJ2-7
size: NA
DNA: TGTGCCAGCAGTGAAGGTGGTGCAGGATTCACCTACGAGCAGTACTTC
CDR3: CASSEGGAGFTYEQYF

D: NA
V: TRBV28
J: TRBJ1-4
size: few
DNA: TGTGCCAGCAGTTTGGCAGCAACTAATGAAAAACTGTTTTTT
CDR3: CASSLAATNEKLFF

D: TRBD2
V: TRBV9
J: TRBJ2-1
size: NA
DNA: TGTGCCAGCACCTTAACGGGAGGGAACGATGAGCAGTTCTTC
CDR3: CASTLTGGNDEQFF

D: NA
V: TRBV7-8
J: TRBJ2-1
size: NA
DNA: TGTGCCAGCAGCCCCTCCCCCAGACTTCGTAATGAGCAGTTCTTC
CDR3: CASSPSPRLRNEQFF

D: TRBD2
V: TRBV10-3
J: TRBJ2-1
size: NA
DNA: TGTGCCATCAGGATGACTAGCGGGAGTAACAATGAGCAGTTCTTC
CDR3: CAIRMTSGSNNEQFF

D: NA
V: TRBV9
J: TRBJ2-1
size: NA
DNA: TGTGCCAGCAGCCTATCAGTGACAGGTCTGCACAATGAGCAGTTCTTC
CDR3: CASSLSVTGLHNEQFF

D: NA
V: TRBV19
J: TRBJ2-2
size: few
DNA: TGTGCCAGTAAGCCAGCGTGGACCGGGGAGCTGTTTTTT
CDR3: CASKPAWTGELFF

D: NA
V: TRBV12-5
J: TRBJ1-2
size: NA
DNA: TGTGCTAGTGGTTTGGTACTTGGGCAGGGTTTGGTTGGCTACACCTTC
CDR3: CASGLVLGQGLVGYTF

D: TRBD2
V: TRBV7-9
J: TRBJ2-7
size: NA
DNA: TGTGCCAGCAGCTTAGCAGTAGCGGGAATGGCCTACGAGCAGTACTTC
CDR3: CASSLAVAGMAYEQYF

D: NA
V: TRBV6-5
J: TRBJ2-7
size: NA
DNA: TGTGCCAGCAGTTACTCCACCGGGACAACCTACGAGCAGTACTTC
CDR3: CASSYSTGTTYEQYF

D: NA
V: TRBV10-3
J: TRBJ2-3
size: NA
DNA: TGTGCCATCAGTGAAGGGTGGAGGCGGGGAGATACGCAGTATTTT
CDR3: CAISEGWRRGDTQYF

D: TRBD1
V: TRBV19
J: TRBJ2-5
size: NA
DNA: TGTGCCAGTGGGACAGGGGTTCAAGAGACCCAGTACTTC
CDR3: CASGTGVQETQYF

D: NA
V: TRBV19
J: TRBJ2-2
size: NA
DNA: TGTGCCAGTAGTATAGGAGCGAGTTCCAGGGTTACCGGGGAGCTGTTTTTT
CDR3: CASSIGASSRVTGELFF

D: NA
V: TRBV9
J: TRBJ2-1
size: NA
DNA: TGTGCCAGCAGCGTAGACGGAGAGTTTGAGCAGTTCTTC
CDR3: CASSVDGEFEQFF

D: NA
V: TRBV30
J: TRBJ1-2
size: NA
DNA: TGTGCCTGGGGGACGGGGGTTAACTATGGCTACACCTTC
CDR3: CAWGTGVNYGYTF

D: NA
V: TRBV6-4
J: TRBJ1-3
size: NA
DNA: TGTGCCGGCCGATGGTATGCCGACAAAAGCTCTGGAAACACCGTATATTTT
CDR3: CAGRWYADKSSGNTVYF

D: NA
V: TRBV5-4
J: TRBJ2-5
size: NA
DNA: TGTGCCAGCAGCGTCAGGGGTGAGACCCAGTACTTC
CDR3: CASSVRGETQYF

D: TRBD2
V: TRBV9
J: TRBJ2-7
size: NA
DNA: TGTGCCAGCAGCGTAATCAGGGACTATCATTCCTACGAGCAGTACTTC
CDR3: CASSVIRDYHSYEQYF

D: TRBD2
V: TRBV7-3
J: TRBJ2-2
size: NA
DNA: TGTGCCAGCAGCTTCTGGACTAGCGGGAACACCGGGGAGCTGTTTTTT
CDR3: CASSFWTSGNTGELFF

D: NA
V: TRBV5-8
J: TRBJ2-5
size: NA
DNA: TGTGCCAGCAGCCGAGACAGAGAGACCCAGTACTTC
CDR3: CASSRDRETQYF

D: TRBD2
V: TRBV30
J: TRBJ2-1
size: once
DNA: TGTGCCTGGAGTGTACGGGGTAGCGGGAGTAAAAATGAGCAGTTCTTC
CDR3: CAWSVRGSGSKNEQFF

D: NA
V: TRBV5-1
J: TRBJ2-1
size: NA
DNA: TGCGCCAGCAGCTTGGCCACGGGCAGGGTAAATGAGCAGTTCTTC
CDR3: CASSLATGRVNEQFF

D: NA
V: TRBV6-1
J: TRBJ1-2
size: NA
DNA: TGTGCCAGCAGTGTTCAGTTGGGACAAATAGATGGCTACACCTTC
CDR3: CASSVQLGQIDGYTF

D: NA
V: TRBV7-6
J: TRBJ2-7
size: once
DNA: TGTGCCAGCAGCCGCAAGGACTCGCCAGGAGGGCAGTACTTC
CDR3: CASSRKDSPGGQYF

D: TRBD1
V: TRBV19
J: TRBJ1-2
size: NA
DNA: TGTGCCAGTAGTAGTGACAGGGCCCTAGGTCGGGGTGGCTACACCTTC
CDR3: CASSSDRALGRGGYTF

D: TRBD1
V: TRBV9
J: TRBJ2-6
size: few
DNA: TGTGCCAGCAGCGTTGACCTGGGACAGGGGGCACAAGGGGCCAACGTCCTGACTTTC
CDR3: CASSVDLGQGAQGANVLTF

D: TRBD1
V: TRBV28
J: TRBJ2-7
size: once
DNA: TGTGCCAGCAGTCCTAACAGGGGGCCCTACGAGCAGTACTTC
CDR3: CASSPNRGPYEQYF

D: NA
V: TRBV27
J: TRBJ2-5
size: NA
DNA: TGTGCCAGCAGTTTCGACAGTTCGTGGACCCAGTACTTC
CDR3: CASSFDSSWTQYF

D: TRBD1
V: TRBV18
J: TRBJ1-1
size: once
DNA: TGTGCCAGCTCGCCGCGGGACAGGGGAGAAGCTTTCTTT
CDR3: CASSPRDRGEAFF

D: TRBD2
V: TRBV9
J: TRBJ2-3
size: once
DNA: TGTGCCAGCAGCGTACAAGCGGGACCTACTGATACGCAGTATTTT
CDR3: CASSVQAGPTDTQYF

D: TRBD2
V: TRBV6-5
J: TRBJ2-1
size: NA
DNA: TGTGCCAGCAGGAGACTAGCGGGAGTAGCTGAGCAGTTCTTC
CDR3: CASRRLAGVAEQFF

D: TRBD2
V: TRBV5-7
J: TRBJ2-1
size: NA
DNA: TGTGCCAGCAGCTTGCGCGGACTAGTCAAGCAGTTCTTC
CDR3: CASSLRGLVKQFF

D: NA
V: TRBV30
J: TRBJ1-5
size: few
DNA: TGTGCCTGGAGCGTACAGGGAAGGTGGCAGCCCCAGCATTTT
CDR3: CAWSVQGRWQPQHF

D: NA
V: TRBV9
J: TRBJ1-3
size: NA
DNA: TGTGCCAGCAGCGTAGAGGCGGCCCGGTTTAACACCATATATTTT
CDR3: CASSVEAARFNTIYF

D: TRBD2
V: TRBV10-1
J: TRBJ2-7
size: NA
DNA: TGCGCCAGCAGTGGGCCTAGCGGGAGTTTCGACGAGCAGTACTTC
CDR3: CASSGPSGSFDEQYF

D: TRBD1
V: TRBV29-1
J: TRBJ2-1
size: few
DNA: TGCAGCGTGGTGGGACAGAAGAGGGGTAATGAGCAGTTCTTC
CDR3: CSVVGQKRGNEQFF

D: TRBD1
V: TRBV5-6
J: TRBJ2-7
size: NA
DNA: TGTGCCAGCAGCCTCGGACAGGTGGGGATCGGGCAGTACTTC
CDR3: CASSLGQVGIGQYF

D: NA
V: TRBV15
J: TRBJ2-2
size: NA
DNA: TGTGCCACCTTGAGGGTGGGCGGGGAGCTGTTTTTT
CDR3: CATLRVGGELFF

D: NA
V: TRBV5-1
J: TRBJ2-6
size: NA
DNA: TGCGCCAGCAGCTTGGCCCCGGGGTTCGGGGCCAACGTCCTGACTTTC
CDR3: CASSLAPGFGANVLTF

D: NA
V: TRBV7-9
J: TRBJ1-4
size: NA
DNA: TGTTCCAGCAGCGCAGGGGATGGTGAAAAACTGTTTTTT
CDR3: CSSSAGDGEKLFF

D: TRBD1
V: TRBV7-9
J: TRBJ2-6
size: NA
DNA: TGTTCCAGCAGGACAGCAAGGGACAGCTTCTCTGGGGCCAACGTCCTGACTTTC
CDR3: CSSRTARDSFSGANVLTF

D: NA
V: TRBV19
J: TRBJ1-2
size: NA
DNA: TGTGCCAGTAGTATAATCCCGACAGCTCCCTATGGCTACACCTTC
CDR3: CASSIIPTAPYGYTF

D: NA
V: TRBV4-2
J: TRBJ1-1
size: NA
DNA: TGTGCCAGCAGCCAAGATCGGGCCCGCGGGGCTGAAGCTTTCTTT
CDR3: CASSQDRARGAEAFF

D: NA
V: TRBV4-1
J: TRBJ1-3
size: NA
DNA: TGCGCCAGCAGCCAAGTCTTAGCTTCTGGAAACACCATATATTTT
CDR3: CASSQVLASGNTIYF

D: NA
V: TRBV27
J: TRBJ2-7
size: NA
DNA: TGTGCCAGCAGTCCCACAGGGTTTTACGAGCAGTACTTC
CDR3: CASSPTGFYEQYF

D: NA
V: TRBV7-8
J: TRBJ2-2
size: NA
DNA: TGTGCCCTGGATGTGCGGGAGAACACCGGGGAGCTGTTTTTT
CDR3: CALDVRENTGELFF

D: NA
V: TRBV27
J: TRBJ1-2
size: NA
DNA: TGTGCCAGCAGTTTTCGCGGGCCCCATGGCTACACCTTC
CDR3: CASSFRGPHGYTF